This paragraph covers one TCR beta chain sequence. Antigen: not known. CDR1 is DFQATT, CDR2 SNEGSKA, per germline (reference sequence). The CDR3 length is 11 residues. V was trimmed by 6 bases and J by 10 bases, leaving 14 bases between them. This entry belongs to a study of identical twins. General study results and limits: The study found excess low generation probability among twin-shared out-of-frame alpha sequences. High-abundance cord blood beta clonotypes had fewer insertions; memory repertoires showed none. Excess twin sharing in beta out-of-frame sequences was weaker.

Unique molecular identifiers were present on the cDNA, which also gained a universal primer site by template switching. Via MiXCR, TCRdb re-called the 5' RACE reads, giving one row per CDR3 protein. The table includes about 700,000 distinct CDR3 sequences, 6% to 6.5% detected once. Sequencing was performed on naive T cells sorted from blood. This TCR came from a man younger than 35 in good health. The rearrangement joins TRBV20-1 to TRBJ2-3; TRBD2 is a possible D gene (6 bases). This CDR3 reads CSAGLGRSQYF. CDR3 nucleotides: TGCAGTGCAGGCCTGGGGAGGTCGCAGTATTTT.